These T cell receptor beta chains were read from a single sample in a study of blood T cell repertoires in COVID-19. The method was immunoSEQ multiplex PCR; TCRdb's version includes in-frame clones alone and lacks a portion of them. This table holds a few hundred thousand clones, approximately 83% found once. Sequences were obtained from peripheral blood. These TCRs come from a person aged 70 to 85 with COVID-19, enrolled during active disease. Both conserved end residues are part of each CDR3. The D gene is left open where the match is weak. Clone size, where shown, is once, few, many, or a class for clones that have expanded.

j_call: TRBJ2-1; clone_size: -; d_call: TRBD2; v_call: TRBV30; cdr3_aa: CAWEGASGGYNEQFF; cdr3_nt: TGTGCCTGGGAGGGGGCTAGCGGGGGATACAATGAGCAGTTCTTC
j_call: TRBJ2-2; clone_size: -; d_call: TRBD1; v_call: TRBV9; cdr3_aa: CASSSPRFGTGFEGTNTGELFF; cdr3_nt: TGTGCCAGCAGCTCACCTCGTTTCGGGACAGGGTTTGAGGGAACGAACACCGGGGAGCTGTTTTTT
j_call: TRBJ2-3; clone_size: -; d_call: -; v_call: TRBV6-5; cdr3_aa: CASSPRADTQYF; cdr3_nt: TGTGCCAGCAGCCCCAGGGCAGATACGCAGTATTTT
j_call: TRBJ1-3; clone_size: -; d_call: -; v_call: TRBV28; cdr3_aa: CASSFPGVNTIYF; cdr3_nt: TGTGCCAGCAGTTTCCCCGGGGTTAACACCATATATTTT
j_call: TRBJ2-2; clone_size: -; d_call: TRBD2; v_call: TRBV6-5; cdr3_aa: CACKTSGGGTGELFF; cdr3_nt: TGTGCCTGCAAGACTAGCGGGGGAGGCACCGGGGAGCTGTTTTTT
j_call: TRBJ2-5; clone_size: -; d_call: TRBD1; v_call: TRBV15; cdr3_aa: CATSRKGWDRVQETQYF; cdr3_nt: TGTGCCACCAGCAGGAAAGGATGGGACAGGGTCCAAGAGACCCAGTACTTC
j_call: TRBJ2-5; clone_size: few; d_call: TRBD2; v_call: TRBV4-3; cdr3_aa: CASSQDWAGVSETQYF; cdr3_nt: TGCGCCAGCAGCCAAGACTGGGCGGGAGTGTCAGAGACCCAGTACTTC
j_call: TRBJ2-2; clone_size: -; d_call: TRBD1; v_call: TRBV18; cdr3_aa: CASSTGQGRNTGELFF; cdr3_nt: TGTGCCAGCTCAACAGGACAGGGGAGGAACACCGGGGAGCTGTTTTTT
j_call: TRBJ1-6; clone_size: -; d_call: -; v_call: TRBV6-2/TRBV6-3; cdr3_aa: CASSYTRVNSPLHF; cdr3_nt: TGTGCCAGCAGTTACACGAGAGTGAATTCACCCCTCCACTTT
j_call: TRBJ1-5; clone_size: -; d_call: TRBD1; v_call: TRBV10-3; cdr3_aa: CAISEQDREGQPQHF; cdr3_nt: TGTGCCATCAGTGAACAGGACAGGGAAGGTCAGCCCCAGCATTTT
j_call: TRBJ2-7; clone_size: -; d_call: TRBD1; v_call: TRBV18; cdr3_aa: CASSQTRTGNNEQYF; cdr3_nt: TGTGCCAGCTCACAGACCCGGACAGGGAACAACGAGCAGTACTTC
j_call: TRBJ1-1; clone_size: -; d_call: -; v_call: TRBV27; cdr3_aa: CASSLSVASGTEAFF; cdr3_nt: TGTGCCAGCAGTTTATCGGTAGCCTCTGGCACTGAAGCTTTCTTT
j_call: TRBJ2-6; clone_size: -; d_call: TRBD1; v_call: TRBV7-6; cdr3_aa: CASSRTGTGANVLTF; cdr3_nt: TGTGCCAGCAGCCGGACAGGGACTGGGGCCAACGTCCTGACTTTC
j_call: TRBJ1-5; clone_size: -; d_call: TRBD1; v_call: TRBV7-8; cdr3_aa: CASSLVWVGGVSYQPQHF; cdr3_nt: TGTGCCAGCAGCTTAGTCTGGGTAGGGGGCGTAAGTTATCAGCCCCAGCATTTT